These T cell receptor beta chains were read from a single sample in a study of T cells in Graves' hyperthyroidism and ophthalmopathy. TCRdb reprocessed the multiplex PCR reads via MiXCR and lists one record per CDR3 protein. The sample records around 190,000 distinct CDR3 sequences, about a sixth being singletons. Sequenced material: blood. These receptors were collected from a woman in her 50s with Graves' hyperthyroidism. The CDR3 runs from the conserved cysteine through the conserved F or W. D genes are given only for firm matches. The size entry is marked missing in some rows and otherwise reads once, few, many or a size class.

>TRBJ2-7|18|TRBV12-3/TRBV12-4|few|TRBD2
TGTGCCAGCAGTTTACGGGCTAGCGGGAGGGGTAGCTCCCACGAGCAGTACTTC
CASSLRASGRGSSHEQYF
>TRBJ1-5|16|TRBV6-1|few|TRBD1
TGTGCCAGCTTCCCCGGGACAGGGGATAGCAATCAGCCCCAGCATTTT
CASFPGTGDSNQPQHF
>TRBJ2-7|12|TRBV2|few|NA
TGTGCCAGCAAGCCAGGCACCTACGAGCAGTACTTC
CASKPGTYEQYF
>TRBJ1-1|15|TRBV6-5|few|NA
TGTGCCAGCAGTTTCCGCATTGAGGCTGCCACTGAAGCTTTCTTT
CASSFRIEAATEAFF
>TRBJ2-3|18|TRBV7-8|many|TRBD1
TGTGCCAGCACGAAAACCGGGACAGGGGAGGCGGGCACAGATACGCAGTATTTT
CASTKTGTGEAGTDTQYF
>TRBJ2-1|14|TRBV7-3|NA|TRBD1
TGTGCCAGCAGCCCCCCGGGACAGGACAATGAGCAGTTCTTC
CASSPPGQDNEQFF
>TRBJ1-2|13|TRBV29-1|many|TRBD1
TGCAGCGTGCGAACAAGGGACAGGGCTGGCTACACCTTC
CSVRTRDRAGYTF
>TRBJ2-1|15|TRBV5-6|NA|TRBD2
TGTGCCAGCAGCGAAATTAGCGGGGGAGGCAATGAGCAGTTCTTC
CASSEISGGGNEQFF
>TRBJ1-2|15|TRBV4-1|NA|NA
TGCGCCAGCAGCCAAGGTGGAGGGGCGACCGATGGCTACACCTTC
CASSQGGGATDGYTF
>TRBJ2-5|14|TRBV20-1|many|TRBD2
TGCAGTGCTAAGGCTAGCGGGAGATTAGAGACCCAGTACTTC
CSAKASGRLETQYF